This T cell receptor beta chain was documented in a study of blood T cells in healthy people across ages. The wider study: Capture via template switching afforded approximately one barcoded beta molecule per two T cells. Notes on the study in general: Unsorted PBMCs blocked a conclusive comparison of naive and antigen-experienced cells. Expanded clonotype changes were possibly confounded by unknown donor CMV status.

The CDR3 extends over 16 amino acids. CDR1 and CDR2 (germline): DFQATT, SNEGSKA (reference sequence). Trimming left V 1 base short and J 1 base short, with 16 bases between. Using a J-beta primer mix together with a sample-barcoded 5' primer, a second PCR was run for about 6 to 12 cycles. Each CDR3 protein is one row after TCRdb ran MiXCR on the 5' RACE reads. The sample has 800,000 to 950,000 distinct CDR3 sequences, 25% to 30% seen once. Only a few counts were recorded for this clonotype. Its antigen is as yet unknown. The same data also contributed to another study, on T cells of mothers and their children. That study adds: The shaping of TCR recombination output by thymic selection is similar in related and unrelated pairs.

This TCR was sampled from a woman aged 40-49 years in good health. The chain combines TRBV20-1 with TRBJ1-1; D is possibly TRBD1 (5 bases). Sequenced input: blood. The CDR3 is CSARGRAEFQNTEAFF. The DNA for the CDR3 is TGCAGTGCTAGAGGCAGGGCCGAGTTCCAGAACACTGAAGCTTTCTTT.